Listed below are T cell receptor beta chains from one sample, sequenced in a study of shared clonotypes between healthy human individuals. Assay used: immunoSEQ multiplex PCR; TCRdb lists only in-frame clones, some missing. The table includes around 1.5 million clones, 95% to 99% detected once. The sequencing sample was made of naive CD4+ T cells sorted from blood. The receptors come from a man aged 30 to 39 in good health. Each CDR3 is given with its conserved first and last residue. Fields, in order: clone size, V gene, J gene, D gene, CDR3 length, CDR3 DNA, CDR3 protein. The D gene is left open where the match is weak. The size entry is marked missing in some rows and otherwise reads once, few, many or a size class.

clone size: .
V gene: TRBV18
J gene: TRBJ2-1
D gene: TRBD1
CDR3 length: 15
CDR3 DNA: TGTGCCAGCTCACCCCGGGACAGGGTATTCACTGAGCAGTTCTTC
CDR3 protein: CASSPRDRVFTEQFF

clone size: .
V gene: TRBV6-5
J gene: TRBJ2-2
D gene: TRBD1
CDR3 length: 15
CDR3 DNA: TGTGCCAGCAGTCAGGACAGGGCGAACACCGGGGAGCTGTTTTTT
CDR3 protein: CASSQDRANTGELFF

clone size: .
V gene: TRBV2
J gene: TRBJ2-1
D gene: .
CDR3 length: 12
CDR3 DNA: TGTGCCAGCAGTAAACTTAGCGTTCATTCGTTCTTC
CDR3 protein: CASSKLSVHSFF

clone size: once
V gene: TRBV5-1
J gene: TRBJ1-6
D gene: TRBD1
CDR3 length: 15
CDR3 DNA: TGCGCCAGCAGCTTGGGGGACAGCACTAATTCACCCCTCCACTTT
CDR3 protein: CASSLGDSTNSPLHF

clone size: .
V gene: TRBV7-2
J gene: TRBJ2-1
D gene: TRBD2
CDR3 length: 16
CDR3 DNA: TGTGCCAGCAGCTCGGGACTAGCGGTTACCTACAATGAGCAGTTCTTC
CDR3 protein: CASSSGLAVTYNEQFF

clone size: .
V gene: TRBV5-1
J gene: TRBJ1-1
D gene: TRBD1
CDR3 length: 14
CDR3 DNA: TGCGCCAGCAGCTGGGACAGGGTGAACACTGAAGCTTTCTTT
CDR3 protein: CASSWDRVNTEAFF

clone size: .
V gene: TRBV5-1
J gene: TRBJ1-3
D gene: .
CDR3 length: 13
CDR3 DNA: TGCGCCAGCAGCTTGACCTCTGGAAACACCATATATTTT
CDR3 protein: CASSLTSGNTIYF

clone size: .
V gene: TRBV2
J gene: TRBJ2-5
D gene: TRBD2
CDR3 length: 14
CDR3 DNA: TGTGCCAGCTCTGCGGGACTAGCCCAAGAGACCCAGTACTTC
CDR3 protein: CASSAGLAQETQYF

clone size: once
V gene: TRBV4-2
J gene: TRBJ1-2
D gene: .
CDR3 length: 15
CDR3 DNA: TGTGCCAGCAGCCAAGTCACCTCGGGGGAGTATGGCTACACCTTC
CDR3 protein: CASSQVTSGEYGYTF

clone size: .
V gene: TRBV2
J gene: TRBJ1-5
D gene: TRBD1
CDR3 length: 16
CDR3 DNA: TGTGCCAGCGCGGGACCCGGGGGACAGGGAAATCAGCCCCAGCATTTT
CDR3 protein: CASAGPGGQGNQPQHF

clone size: .
V gene: TRBV5-1
J gene: TRBJ2-2
D gene: .
CDR3 length: 12
CDR3 DNA: TGCGCCAGCAGAATAGACACCGGGGAGCTGTTTTTT
CDR3 protein: CASRIDTGELFF

clone size: once
V gene: TRBV27
J gene: TRBJ2-1
D gene: TRBD2
CDR3 length: 15
CDR3 DNA: TGTGCCAGCAGTTTTCTAGCGGGAGTAGAAGGCGAGCAGTTCTTC
CDR3 protein: CASSFLAGVEGEQFF

clone size: .
V gene: TRBV7-8
J gene: TRBJ2-3
D gene: TRBD2
CDR3 length: 16
CDR3 DNA: TGTGCCAGCAGCTTAGTGCGCGGGAGGGTTACAGATACGCAGTATTTT
CDR3 protein: CASSLVRGRVTDTQYF

clone size: .
V gene: TRBV4-3
J gene: TRBJ2-6
D gene: .
CDR3 length: 15
CDR3 DNA: TGCGCCAGCAGCCCAGCGAGTGCTGGGGCCAACGTCCTGACTTTC
CDR3 protein: CASSPASAGANVLTF

clone size: .
V gene: TRBV14
J gene: TRBJ1-4
D gene: .
CDR3 length: 15
CDR3 DNA: TGTGCCAGCAGCCCATGGACGACAACTAATGAAAAACTGTTTTTT
CDR3 protein: CASSPWTTTNEKLFF

clone size: once
V gene: TRBV10-2
J gene: TRBJ2-7
D gene: TRBD2
CDR3 length: 14
CDR3 DNA: TGCGCCAGCAGTGAACTAGCGGGCGATTACGAGCAGTACTTC
CDR3 protein: CASSELAGDYEQYF

clone size: .
V gene: TRBV6-6
J gene: TRBJ2-7
D gene: TRBD1
CDR3 length: 14
CDR3 DNA: TGTGCCAGCAGTTTTACAGGGGTTCACGACGAGCAGTACTTC
CDR3 protein: CASSFTGVHDEQYF

clone size: .
V gene: TRBV4-1
J gene: TRBJ2-1
D gene: TRBD2
CDR3 length: 17
CDR3 DNA: TGCGCCAGCAGCCAAGATAATAGGCTAGCGGGAAGGAATGAGCAGTTCTTC
CDR3 protein: CASSQDNRLAGRNEQFF

clone size: .
V gene: TRBV19
J gene: TRBJ2-6
D gene: .
CDR3 length: 15
CDR3 DNA: TGTGCCAGTACGTGGGTCGCATCTGGGGCCAACGTCCTGACTTTC
CDR3 protein: CASTWVASGANVLTF

clone size: once
V gene: TRBV6-5
J gene: TRBJ2-5
D gene: .
CDR3 length: 13
CDR3 DNA: TGTGCCAGCAGATCGGTAATCCGAGAGACCCAGTACTTC
CDR3 protein: CASRSVIRETQYF

clone size: .
V gene: TRBV5-5
J gene: TRBJ2-1
D gene: TRBD2
CDR3 length: 16
CDR3 DNA: TGTGCCAGCAGCTTCTTTCTGGCTAGCGGCCCCAATGAGCAGTTCTTC
CDR3 protein: CASSFFLASGPNEQFF

clone size: .
V gene: TRBV29-1
J gene: TRBJ2-4
D gene: TRBD2
CDR3 length: 15
CDR3 DNA: TGCAGCGTTGCGACTAGCGGGAGAGCCAAAAACATTCAGTACTTC
CDR3 protein: CSVATSGRAKNIQYF

clone size: .
V gene: TRBV10-3
J gene: TRBJ1-5
D gene: .
CDR3 length: 16
CDR3 DNA: TGTGCCATCAGTGAGCGGGCAGCTTTTGGCAATCAGCCCCAGCATTTT
CDR3 protein: CAISERAAFGNQPQHF

clone size: .
V gene: TRBV6-1
J gene: TRBJ2-3
D gene: .
CDR3 length: 13
CDR3 DNA: TGTGCCAGCAGTGCCTGGGGCACAGATACGCAGTATTTT
CDR3 protein: CASSAWGTDTQYF

clone size: .
V gene: TRBV7-2
J gene: TRBJ2-5
D gene: .
CDR3 length: 17
CDR3 DNA: TGTGCCAGCAGCTTAGAAAGGGCCTCCCATTATTTAGAGACCCAGTACTTC
CDR3 protein: CASSLERASHYLETQYF

clone size: .
V gene: TRBV5-1
J gene: TRBJ2-3
D gene: .
CDR3 length: 15
CDR3 DNA: TGCGCCAGCAGCTTGGGACAGGGAGGTACAGATACGCAGTATTTT
CDR3 protein: CASSLGQGGTDTQYF

clone size: .
V gene: TRBV7-9
J gene: TRBJ2-1
D gene: TRBD2
CDR3 length: 16
CDR3 DNA: TGTGCCAGCCGCCTCGAAGGGACTAGCGGTTACAATGAGCAGTTCTTC
CDR3 protein: CASRLEGTSGYNEQFF

clone size: .
V gene: TRBV6-5
J gene: TRBJ2-7
D gene: .
CDR3 length: 14
CDR3 DNA: TGTGCCAGCAGTTATAGAGCGGGCCCCAACGAGCAGTACTTC
CDR3 protein: CASSYRAGPNEQYF

clone size: .
V gene: TRBV5-1
J gene: TRBJ2-1
D gene: TRBD2
CDR3 length: 14
CDR3 DNA: TGCGCCAGCAGCAGCGGGAATGGTGTCGATGAGCAGTTCTTC
CDR3 protein: CASSSGNGVDEQFF

clone size: .
V gene: TRBV18
J gene: TRBJ2-1
D gene: .
CDR3 length: 14
CDR3 DNA: TGTGCCAGCTCACGGTTCAGGGTGGACGATGAGCAGTTCTTC
CDR3 protein: CASSRFRVDDEQFF

clone size: .
V gene: TRBV5-4
J gene: TRBJ2-1
D gene: TRBD2
CDR3 length: 15
CDR3 DNA: TGTGCCAGCAGCCAAGCTAGCGGGAACGTCAATGAGCAGTTCTTC
CDR3 protein: CASSQASGNVNEQFF

clone size: .
V gene: TRBV6-1
J gene: TRBJ1-2
D gene: .
CDR3 length: 11
CDR3 DNA: TGTGCCAGCAGTGAAGGGGATGGCTACACCTTC
CDR3 protein: CASSEGDGYTF

clone size: .
V gene: TRBV28
J gene: TRBJ1-2
D gene: .
CDR3 length: 12
CDR3 DNA: TGTGCCAGCAGGGTAGGGACCTATGGCTACACCTTC
CDR3 protein: CASRVGTYGYTF

clone size: .
V gene: TRBV7-3
J gene: TRBJ2-3
D gene: .
CDR3 length: 14
CDR3 DNA: TGTGCCAGCAGCTTAAGCGAGATCACAGATACGCAGTATTTT
CDR3 protein: CASSLSEITDTQYF

clone size: .
V gene: TRBV5-4
J gene: TRBJ2-7
D gene: .
CDR3 length: 18
CDR3 DNA: TGTGCCAGCAGCTCCGGGTTTAGGACGGGCACGGCGCCCTACGAGCAGTACTTC
CDR3 protein: CASSSGFRTGTAPYEQYF

clone size: .
V gene: TRBV7-6
J gene: TRBJ2-5
D gene: TRBD1
CDR3 length: 13
CDR3 DNA: TGTGCCAGCAGCCCGGACAGGGTTACGACCCAGTACTTC
CDR3 protein: CASSPDRVTTQYF

clone size: once
V gene: TRBV27
J gene: TRBJ2-3
D gene: .
CDR3 length: 16
CDR3 DNA: TGTGCCAGCAGTCCCGTTGGTTTCGGGTCGCCAGATACGCAGTATTTT
CDR3 protein: CASSPVGFGSPDTQYF

clone size: .
V gene: TRBV4-3
J gene: TRBJ2-1
D gene: .
CDR3 length: 18
CDR3 DNA: TGCGCCAGCAGCCAAGACTTTACCCGGTGGGGTCGGCGCAATGAGCAGTTCTTC
CDR3 protein: CASSQDFTRWGRRNEQFF

clone size: .
V gene: TRBV15
J gene: TRBJ1-5
D gene: .
CDR3 length: 14
CDR3 DNA: TGTGCCACCAGCAGCCCCGACAGCAATCAGCCCCAGCATTTT
CDR3 protein: CATSSPDSNQPQHF

clone size: .
V gene: TRBV6-5
J gene: TRBJ1-5
D gene: .
CDR3 length: 15
CDR3 DNA: TGTGCCAGCAGTTACTCGAGGCAGGGAGGTCAGCCCCAGCATTTT
CDR3 protein: CASSYSRQGGQPQHF

clone size: .
V gene: TRBV18
J gene: TRBJ1-2
D gene: .
CDR3 length: 13
CDR3 DNA: TGTGCCAGCTCACCTCGGAGGGTAGATGGCTACACCTTC
CDR3 protein: CASSPRRVDGYTF

clone size: .
V gene: TRBV2
J gene: TRBJ2-3
D gene: TRBD2
CDR3 length: 15
CDR3 DNA: TGTGCCAGCAGGATCGGGGGGGGTCGCACAGATACGCAGTATTTT
CDR3 protein: CASRIGGGRTDTQYF

clone size: .
V gene: TRBV7-9
J gene: TRBJ2-1
D gene: TRBD2
CDR3 length: 17
CDR3 DNA: TGTGCCAGCAGCTTAGATGGCAACCTAGCGGGTAGGGGTGAGCAGTTCTTC
CDR3 protein: CASSLDGNLAGRGEQFF

clone size: .
V gene: TRBV28
J gene: TRBJ1-2
D gene: .
CDR3 length: 16
CDR3 DNA: TGTGCCAGCAGTTTAGGGTCGTTACAGGGCGACTATGGCTACACCTTC
CDR3 protein: CASSLGSLQGDYGYTF

clone size: .
V gene: TRBV5-1
J gene: TRBJ2-3
D gene: TRBD2
CDR3 length: 16
CDR3 DNA: TGCGCCAGCAGCTACCTTAGCGGGATCCTCACAGATACGCAGTATTTT
CDR3 protein: CASSYLSGILTDTQYF

clone size: once
V gene: TRBV5-5
J gene: TRBJ2-3
D gene: TRBD2
CDR3 length: 17
CDR3 DNA: TGTGCCAGCAGCTTGGTTCCTGGACTAGCGGATTCACTCACGCAGTATTTT
CDR3 protein: CASSLVPGLADSLTQYF

clone size: .
V gene: TRBV7-9
J gene: TRBJ2-7
D gene: TRBD2
CDR3 length: 15
CDR3 DNA: TGTGCCAGCAGCTTAGACAGCGGGAGAACCTACGAGCAGTACTTC
CDR3 protein: CASSLDSGRTYEQYF

clone size: once
V gene: TRBV11-2
J gene: TRBJ2-7
D gene: TRBD2
CDR3 length: 16
CDR3 DNA: TGTGCCAGCAGCGGGGCGGGGGTTAGGAGCTCCTACGAGCAGTACTTC
CDR3 protein: CASSGAGVRSSYEQYF

clone size: .
V gene: TRBV4-1
J gene: TRBJ1-1
D gene: .
CDR3 length: 13
CDR3 DNA: TGCGCCAGCAGCCAAGTCAGATACACTGAAGCTTTCTTT
CDR3 protein: CASSQVRYTEAFF

clone size: .
V gene: TRBV9
J gene: TRBJ2-3
D gene: .
CDR3 length: 15
CDR3 DNA: TGTGCCAGCAGCGTACAAAGGACTAGCACAGATACGCAGTATTTT
CDR3 protein: CASSVQRTSTDTQYF

clone size: .
V gene: TRBV9
J gene: TRBJ2-2
D gene: .
CDR3 length: 18
CDR3 DNA: TGTGCCAGCAGCCCCCGTGGAGCGACGGGCCGATTGGCCGGGGAGCTGTTTTTT
CDR3 protein: CASSPRGATGRLAGELFF

clone size: .
V gene: TRBV14
J gene: TRBJ1-5
D gene: TRBD1
CDR3 length: 18
CDR3 DNA: TGTGCCAGCAGCCGCGGACAGGGGGAAACGGGGAGAAATCAGCCCCAGCATTTT
CDR3 protein: CASSRGQGETGRNQPQHF

clone size: .
V gene: TRBV6-5
J gene: TRBJ2-2
D gene: .
CDR3 length: 14
CDR3 DNA: TGTGCCAGCAGTTACACGGAGTACACCGGGGAGCTGTTTTTT
CDR3 protein: CASSYTEYTGELFF

clone size: .
V gene: TRBV5-1
J gene: TRBJ1-1
D gene: TRBD1
CDR3 length: 13
CDR3 DNA: TGCGCCAGCAGCTTGGGGGACAGGGCTGGAGCTTTCTTT
CDR3 protein: CASSLGDRAGAFF

clone size: .
V gene: TRBV5-1
J gene: TRBJ2-2
D gene: .
CDR3 length: 16
CDR3 DNA: TGCGCCAGCAGCCCAGCCCAGGGGCCGGGCACCGGGGAGCTGTTTTTT
CDR3 protein: CASSPAQGPGTGELFF

clone size: .
V gene: TRBV29-1
J gene: TRBJ1-5
D gene: TRBD1
CDR3 length: 15
CDR3 DNA: TGCAGCGTTAGAGTTGGGACAGGAAAAAATCAGCCCCAGCATTTT
CDR3 protein: CSVRVGTGKNQPQHF

clone size: .
V gene: TRBV15
J gene: TRBJ1-2
D gene: .
CDR3 length: 16
CDR3 DNA: TGTGCCACCAGCAGCCCCAAGCGGGACACTGCCTATGGCTACACCTTC
CDR3 protein: CATSSPKRDTAYGYTF